Below, 29 T cell receptor beta chains from the same sample are listed, as sequenced in a study of molecular identifiers for immune sequencing clone quantification. Using its own MiXCR run on the PCR reads, TCRdb lists one record per CDR3 protein. This sample yields some 650,000 distinct CDR3 sequences, of which about 20% are seen a single time; roughly 0.9% belongs to the top ten. Material for sequencing was naive CD8+ T cells from blood, with Jurkat cell RNA spiked in. Specified subset: FACS-sorted CD8+CD4-CCR7+CD45RA+ naive T cells. These TCRs come from a human donor in good health. Some libraries in this study had Jurkat cell RNA spiked in.

In the case of this clonotype: A much larger clonotype is one base distant, so this may be a read error. The gene calls are TRBV29-1 and TRBJ2-2; D may be TRBD2 (5 bases). The CDR3 is 14 residues long. Germline V gene sequence: CDR1 SQVTM, CDR2 ANQGSEA. The DNA for the CDR3 is TGCAGCGTTGTAAGCCCCCTGAGCACCGGGGAGCCGTTTTTT. Its protein product is CSVVSPLSTGEPFF.

This clonotype was observed many times. The V and J genes are TRBV27 and TRBJ2-4; a weak D match, TRBD1 (6 bases). Germline lookup yields CDR1 MNHEY and CDR2 SMNVEV (reference sequence). Trimming removed 4 bases at V and 1 base at J, with 11 bases between. CDR3 length equals 15 residues. CDR3 loop: CASSSGVWAKNIQYF. The CDR3 nucleotides read TGTGCCAGCAGTTCAGGGGTTTGGGCCAAAAACATTCAGTACTTC.

This clonotype was picked up many times. This rearrangement joins TRBV7-9 to TRBJ2-7, with TRBD1 matching over 8 bases. CDR1 is SEHNR and CDR2 is FQNEAQ in the germline V gene (reference sequence). This CDR3 has 14 amino acids. Losses at the gene ends were 5 bases for V and 3 bases for J; bases not matched to a gene: 6. CDR3 amino acids: CASSPRQGFYEQYF. In nucleotides, the CDR3 is TGTGCCAGCAGCCCTAGACAGGGGTTCTACGAGCAGTACTTC.

This chain connects TRBV19 to TRBJ1-1, with D perhaps matching TRBD1 (6 bases). Trimming cost V 2 bases and J 7 bases, with 17 bases left between them. The CDR3 covers 15 residues. CDR1 LNHDA and CDR2 SQIVND come from the germline V gene (reference sequence). CDR3 nucleotides: TGTGCCAGTAGTATAACCGGGGGCGTGGACATTGAAGCTTTCTTT. As protein: CASSITGGVDIEAFF. The complete variable domain, with remaining parts taken from reference TRBV19 and TRBJ1-1, reads DGGITQSPKYLFRKEGQNVTLSCEQNLNHDAMYWYRQDPGQGLRLIYYSQIVNDFQKGDIAEGYSVSREKKESFPLTVTSAQKNPTAFYLCASSITGGVDIEAFFGQGTRLTVV.

The chain joins TRBV4-3 to TRBJ2-1; TRBD2 matches 10 bases. This CDR3 has 17 amino acids. J lost 8 bases, V lost 0 bases, and 10 bases had no gene match. CDR1 LGHNA and CDR2 YSLEER come from the germline V gene. The CDR3 nucleotides are TGCGCCAGCAGCCAAGATGTTAGCGGGAGGCCCTCGGATGAGCAGTTCTTC. Translating gives CASSQDVSGRPSDEQFF.

This clonotype was observed at least ten times. V is TRBV20-1 and J is TRBJ2-7; 8 positions agree with TRBD1. Germline CDR1 is DFQATT and CDR2 is SNEGSKA (reference sequence). J was trimmed by 4 bases and V by 6 bases; bases with no gene match: 5. The CDR3 sequence is 12 residues long. The CDR3 protein is CSAWTGSYEQYF. The CDR3 DNA sequence: TGCAGTGCATGGACAGGGTCTTACGAGCAGTACTTC.

This clonotype showed up just a few times. CDR3 nucleotide sequence: TGTGCCAGCAGCCCCCTCCTGGGACCTACCGCCGGGCAGTACTTC. This encodes CASSPLLGPTAGQYF. This rearrangement joins TRBV5-6 to TRBJ2-7; the D gene could be TRBD1 or TRBD2 (5 bases each). Trimming took 4 bases from V and 9 from J, leaving 23 bases between them. Per germline, CDR1 SGHDT and CDR2 YYEEEE. CDR3 length: 15 amino acids. Full variable domain (remainder filled in from reference TRBV5-6 and TRBJ2-7): DAGVTQSPTHLIKTRGQQVTLRCSPKSGHDTVSWYQQALGQGPQFIFQYYEEEERQRGNFPDRFSGHQFPNYSSELNVNALLLGDSALYLCASSPLLGPTAGQYFGPGTRLTVT.

The rearrangement joins TRBV9 to TRBJ2-1; 8 bases are a match to TRBD2. After removal of 0 bases from V and 6 bases from J, the junction contained 2 bases not matched to a gene. CDR1 is SGDLS, CDR2 YYNGEE, per germline. The CDR3 consists of 14 residues. The CDR3 loop is CASSVAGGLNEQFF. CDR3 nucleotide sequence: TGTGCCAGCAGCGTAGCGGGAGGGCTCAATGAGCAGTTCTTC.

On this clonotype: One junction end disagrees with the germline gene, perhaps due to a read error. The V gene is TRBV6-2 or TRBV6-3, the J gene TRBJ1-1; D is ambiguous. Germline CDR1 and CDR2: MNHEY and SVGEGT. This CDR3 is 14 amino acids long. CDR3 bases: TGTGCCAGCATCCGGTGGGGAGGAGACACTGAAGCTCTCTTT. It is translated as CASIRWGGDTEALF.

As to this clonotype: This could be a read error, since a much larger clone is one nucleotide away. The chain uses TRBV20-1 and TRBJ1-2; D is possibly TRBD1 (5 bases). The germline gives CDR1 DFQATT, CDR2 SNEGSKA (reference sequence). This CDR3 is 13 amino acids long. CDR3 residues: CSVRRQGHYDYTF. The CDR3 DNA is TGCAGTGTGAGGAGGCAGGGTCACTATGACTACACCTTC.

This clonotype showed up just a few times. The chain is built from TRBV25-1 and TRBJ2-3; 11 nucleotides agree with TRBD2. Germline V lookup: CDR1 MGHDK, CDR2 SYGVNS. V shed 1 base and J 4 bases; nucleotides not matched to a gene: 4. The CDR3 totals 16 residues. Written as DNA, the CDR3 is TGTGCCAGCAGTGAATTAGCGGGAGGGTTGGCAGATACGCAGTATTTT. Amino acid sequence: CASSELAGGLADTQYF.

This clonotype was seen repeatedly, ten times or more. The chain carries TRBV12-3 or TRBV12-4 and TRBJ1-1; D gene ambiguous. The CDR3 length is 14 residues. V lost 5 bases and J lost 1, with 11 bases in between. CDR3 in amino acids: CASSGDGSNTEAFF. In DNA, the CDR3 is TGTGCCAGCAGTGGTGACGGGTCGAACACTGAAGCTTTCTTT.

Worth noting for this clonotype: This may come from a read error, since a much larger clone is one base off. The V gene is TRBV12-3 or TRBV12-4, the J gene TRBJ2-3, with D possibly TRBD2 on 5 matching bases. V was trimmed by 6 bases and J by 7 bases, leaving 20 bases between them. This CDR3 comprises 15 residues. In DNA, the CDR3 is TGTGCCAGCAGCCCCTCCGGGGTGCCGTATAATACGCAGTATTTT. It encodes CASSPSGVPYNTQYF.

The rearrangement links TRBV4-3 to TRBJ1-2, with a possible D match to TRBD1 (5 bases). This CDR3 region has 17 residues. Trimming stripped 0 bases from V and 4 bases from J, with 18 bases between. CDR1 is LGHNA and CDR2 is YSLEER in the germline V gene. CDR3 sequence (DNA): TGCGCCAGCAGCCAAGATATGTCCACAGGAACTTCCTATGGCTACACCTTC. Protein sequence: CASSQDMSTGTSYGYTF.

Notes on this clonotype: A read error may be the cause here, since a much bigger clone is one base away. This chain uses TRBV13 with TRBJ2-5; weak D call: TRBD1 (6 bases). Germline lookup yields CDR1 PRHDT and CDR2 FYEKMQ (reference sequence). The CDR3 is 14 amino acids. The CDR3 reads CASCLGQNQETQYF. The CDR3 bases are TGTGCCAGCTGCTTAGGACAGAACCAAGAGACCCAGTACTTC.

This clonotype was recorded at least ten times. The V call is TRBV7-9, the J call TRBJ2-3; TRBD1 matches 10 bases. The CDR3 is made up of 15 amino acids. Germline V gene data show CDR1 as SEHNR and CDR2 as FQNEAQ (reference sequence). Trimming removed 4 bases from V and 6 bases from J; junction bases left unmatched: 7. The CDR3 coding sequence is TGTGCCAGCAGCTCTGGACAGGGGGTGAGGGATACGCAGTATTTT. It is translated as CASSSGQGVRDTQYF.

This clonotype came up many times. The CDR3: CASSFPNRGLLIDTQYF. The CDR3 bases are TGTGCCAGCAGCTTCCCTAACCGGGGACTCTTAATAGATACGCAGTATTTT. V usage is TRBV7-2 and J usage is TRBJ2-3; the D gene is possibly TRBD2 (6 bases). The CDR3 loop spans 17 amino acids. The V end lost 3 bases, the J end lost 5 bases, and 21 bases lay between the germline ends. In germline, CDR1 is SGHTA, CDR2 FQGNSA.

There are a few counts of this clonotype. This sequence joins TRBV11-2 and TRBJ2-7; 8 positions agree with TRBD1. This CDR3 is 14 amino acids long. From germline, CDR1 is SGHAT and CDR2 FQNNGV. The V segment lost 2 bases and the J segment 3 bases; nucleotides outside the gene matches: 3. The CDR3 sequence: CASSLWTGNYEQYF. The CDR3 DNA is TGTGCCAGCAGCTTATGGACAGGGAACTACGAGCAGTACTTC.

This clonotype appeared many times. V usage is TRBV7-2 and J usage is TRBJ2-1, with 12 bases that match TRBD2. CDR1 SGHTA and CDR2 FQGNSA come from the germline V gene. Trimming at V came to 8 bases and at J to 6 bases, leaving 8 bases not matched to a gene. There are 15 residues in the CDR3. The CDR3, as DNA: TGTGCCAGCCAGACCAAACTAGCGGGGGGCAATGAGCAGTTCTTC. As protein: CASQTKLAGGNEQFF.

The gene calls are TRBV12-3 or TRBV12-4 and TRBJ2-1; D is ambiguous. V lost 1 base and J 0 bases, leaving 13 bases between the germline ends. The CDR3 consists of 17 residues. CDR3 sequence (DNA): TGTGCCAGCAGTTTAGTTGGTGCAGCAAGCTCCTACAATGAGCAGTTCTTC. Residues: CASSLVGAASSYNEQFF.

On this clonotype itself: Given a much more abundant clone one base away, this may be a read error. J is TRBJ2-5 and V is TRBV6-2 or TRBV6-3; TRBD1 is a possible D gene (6 bases). Germline V gene sequence: CDR1 MNHEY, CDR2 SVGEGT. The CDR3 runs 15 residues. The CDR3 is CASRPSSGTQETQCF. DNA for the CDR3: TGTGCCAGCAGGCCCTCCTCCGGGACACAAGAGACCCAGTGCTTC.

There are a few counts of this clonotype. This sequence joins TRBV27 and TRBJ1-2; D remains ambiguous. Trimming took 3 bases from V and 2 from J, leaving 10 bases between them. Germline V gives CDR1 MNHEY, CDR2 SMNVEV (reference sequence). The CDR3 is made up of 14 amino acids. The CDR3 DNA reads as TGTGCCAGCAGTTTCGGATTGGGGAACTATGGCTACACCTTC. Encoded protein: CASSFGLGNYGYTF.

This clonotype was seen many times. This rearrangement joins TRBV10-2 to TRBJ2-3, with D perhaps matching TRBD1 (5 bases). The CDR3 consists of 16 residues. Between the trimmed V and J ends, which lost 6 bases and 0 bases, there was a span of 16 bases. CDR1 and CDR2 from the germline V gene are WSHSY and SAAADI. CDR3 amino acids: CASSPRAVTSTDTQYF. CDR3 DNA: TGCGCCAGCAGCCCCAGGGCGGTTACTAGCACAGATACGCAGTATTTT.

This clonotype was found a few times. This chain connects TRBV19 to TRBJ1-1; unclear D gene. Germline values: CDR1 LNHDA, CDR2 SQIVND (reference sequence). Trimming took 5 bases from V and 5 from J, leaving 15 bases between them. This CDR3 is 14 amino acids long. As DNA, the CDR3 is TGTGCCAGTAGTCAGATAATGGAGGGAACTGAAGCTTTCTTT. Amino acid sequence: CASSQIMEGTEAFF. The variable domain in full, completed from reference TRBV19 and TRBJ1-1, reads DGGITQSPKYLFRKEGQNVTLSCEQNLNHDAMYWYRQDPGQGLRLIYYSQIVNDFQKGDIAEGYSVSREKKESFPLTVTSAQKNPTAFYLCASSQIMEGTEAFFGQGTRLTVV.

The J gene is TRBJ2-1, the V gene TRBV19; TRBD1 aligns across 9 bases. This CDR3 is built from 17 residues. Losses at the gene ends were 6 bases for V and 2 bases for J; bases not matched to a gene: 11. Germline V lookup: CDR1 LNHDA, CDR2 SQIVND (reference sequence). The CDR3 sequence: CASRPLPGQGTYNEQFF. The CDR3 nucleotides are TGTGCCAGTAGGCCCCTTCCGGGACAGGGCACCTACAATGAGCAGTTCTTC.

This clonotype was counted between two and nine times. The V gene is TRBV18, the J gene TRBJ2-1; 12 bases align to TRBD2. Germline assignment: CDR1 KGHSH and CDR2 LQKENI. V shed 2 bases, J shed 4 bases, and the junction held 6 bases outside the gene matches. This CDR3 region has 17 residues. DNA of the CDR3: TGTGCCAGCTCACCATCCGGACTAGCGGGATCTTACAATGAGCAGTTCTTC. This gives the protein CASSPSGLAGSYNEQFF.

This clonotype was detected many times. The rearrangement joins TRBV6-5 to TRBJ2-3; no clear D. This CDR3 region has 15 residues. CDR1 is MNHEY and CDR2 is SVGAGI in the germline V gene. Trimming cost V 5 bases and J 1 base, with 13 bases left between them. CDR3 in amino acids: CASSIGSSGTDTQYF. Written as DNA, the CDR3 is TGTGCCAGCAGTATTGGTAGCTCTGGCACAGATACGCAGTATTTT.

This clonotype has a count of ten or more. This sequence joins TRBV29-1 and TRBJ2-3; D is unresolved. The CDR3 is 13 residues long. The V gene lost 6 bases and the J gene lost 7 bases, with 17 bases spanning the gap. CDR1 SQVTM and CDR2 ANQGSEA come from the germline V gene. The CDR3 DNA follows: TGCAGCGTGGTGGGCCTCCCGCAGAATACGCAGTATTTT. As protein: CSVVGLPQNTQYF.

This clonotype has at least ten counts. The chain couples TRBV6-2 or TRBV6-3 to TRBJ1-1; D unclear. This CDR3 is built from 17 residues. CDR1 MNHEY and CDR2 SVGEGT come from the germline V gene. Deletions cut 2 bases from V and 1 base from J, with 17 bases between. For the CDR3, the DNA is TGTGCCAGCAGTTACCCCTACGCCTTATCCGAGAACACTGAAGCTTTCTTT. The encoded protein is CASSYPYALSENTEAFF.